In its sample, the clone carrying this T cell receptor (beta chain) was seen once. Other DNA sequences in this sample translate to the same CDR3. Assay used: immunoSEQ multiplex PCR; TCRdb lists only in-frame clones, some missing. Of a few hundred thousand clones listed, around 92% are singletons. Followed longitudinally, the Seattle patients had been enrolled during active infection. This entry comes from a study of blood T cell repertoires in COVID-19. Study-level information: Samples of COVID-19 (acute and convalescent) were obtained from the United States, Italy and Spain. T cells, B-cell-depleted T cells, or PBMCs supplied cDNA or gDNA.

V shed 1 base, J shed 7 bases, and the junction held 3 bases outside the gene matches. Germline CDR1 is LGHNA and CDR2 is YSLEER. CDR3 length: 15 residues. V and J are TRBV4-3 and TRBJ1-4; TRBD1 matches 10 bases. The TCR was taken from a woman aged 25 to 39 with COVID-19, enrolled during active disease. What was sequenced was peripheral blood. In nucleotides, the CDR3 is TGCGCCAGCAGCCAAGGGACAGGGGGTGGTGAAAAACTGTTTTTT. Translation: CASSQGTGGGEKLFF.